This entry features one T cell receptor (beta chain) sequence. Antigen unknown. The data are from a study of CD8 T cells in ankylosing spondylitis. Quantitative 5'-RACE was performed with molecular barcodes, and it yielded the TCR beta libraries. TCRdb analysed the 5' RACE reads with MiXCR anew, one entry per CDR3 protein. The repertoire holds 290,000 or so distinct CDR3 sequences, with around 21% as singletons. Whole-study findings and limits: There were earlier reports of some motif variants in reactive arthritis synovial fluid and blood. Disease-linked clones reportedly concentrated significantly in matched ankylosing spondylitis synovial fluid. Disease-linked clones bore a CD8+ phenotype, appearing relatively rarely in peripheral blood.

The source is a female donor with ankylosing spondylitis or in good health (not recorded which). The specimen sequenced was blood, either unsorted or a sorted T cell fraction (not recorded which).

As DNA, the CDR3 is TGTGCCAGCAGCGTCTCGGACTACCAAGAGACCCAGTACTTC. It is translated as CASSVSDYQETQYF. V gene TRBV9 combines with J gene TRBJ2-5; D possibly corresponds to TRBD2 (5 bases). Germline values: CDR1 SGDLS, CDR2 YYNGEE. V lost 2 bases and J lost 0, with 8 bases in between. The CDR3 consists of 14 residues.